The entry below gives a single T cell receptor beta chain sequence along with its context. Trimming took 0 bases from V and 7 from J, leaving 10 bases between them. The germline gives CDR1 LGHDT, CDR2 YNNKEL (reference sequence). The CDR3 extends over 14 amino acids. Per the original methods: Researchers report that nucleated cell counts were estimated from reference gene primer amplification. The method was immunoSEQ multiplex PCR; TCRdb's version includes in-frame clones alone and lacks a portion of them. Clone size and the V and J calls come from that table; the DNA yielded D and trimming. The table records about 200,000 clones, about 91% of them present only once. The sample comes from a study of blood T cell repertoires in COVID-19. Study-level background: Acute and convalescent COVID-19 samples came from the United States, Italy and Spain. The cDNA or gDNA used as material had been derived from T cells, B-cell-depleted T cells, or PBMCs.

Sequencing was carried out using peripheral blood. The receptor's source is a man younger than 35 with active or convalescent COVID-19. The chain employs TRBV3-1 (or the pseudogene TRBV3-2) and TRBJ1-5; D is unclear. As DNA, the CDR3 is TGTGCCAGCAGCCAAGAATCGGGTTACCAGCCCCAGCATTTT. Amino acid sequence: CASSQESGYQPQHF.